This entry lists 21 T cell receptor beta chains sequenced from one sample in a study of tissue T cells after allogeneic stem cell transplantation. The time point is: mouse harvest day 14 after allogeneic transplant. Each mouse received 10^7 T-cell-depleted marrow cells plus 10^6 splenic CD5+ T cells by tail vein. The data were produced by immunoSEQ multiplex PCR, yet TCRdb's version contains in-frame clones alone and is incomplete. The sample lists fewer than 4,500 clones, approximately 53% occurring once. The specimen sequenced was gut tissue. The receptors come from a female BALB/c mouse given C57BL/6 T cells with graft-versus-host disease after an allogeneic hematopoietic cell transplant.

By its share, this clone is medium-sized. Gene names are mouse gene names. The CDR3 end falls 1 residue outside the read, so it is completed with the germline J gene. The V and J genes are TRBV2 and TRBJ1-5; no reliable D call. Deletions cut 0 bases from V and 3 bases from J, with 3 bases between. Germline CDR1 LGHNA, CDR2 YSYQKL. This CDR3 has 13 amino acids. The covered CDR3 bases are TGTGCCAGCAGCCAAGACAGCAACCAGGCTCCGCTT. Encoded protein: CASSQDSNQAPL. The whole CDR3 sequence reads CASSQDSNQAPLF.

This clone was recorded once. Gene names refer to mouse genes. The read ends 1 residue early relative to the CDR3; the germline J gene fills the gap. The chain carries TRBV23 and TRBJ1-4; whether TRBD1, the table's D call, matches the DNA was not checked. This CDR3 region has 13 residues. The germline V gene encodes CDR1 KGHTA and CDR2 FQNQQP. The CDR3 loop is CSSSQPGHERLFF. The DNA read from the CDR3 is TGCTCCAGCAGTCAACCAGGCCACGAAAGATTATTT.

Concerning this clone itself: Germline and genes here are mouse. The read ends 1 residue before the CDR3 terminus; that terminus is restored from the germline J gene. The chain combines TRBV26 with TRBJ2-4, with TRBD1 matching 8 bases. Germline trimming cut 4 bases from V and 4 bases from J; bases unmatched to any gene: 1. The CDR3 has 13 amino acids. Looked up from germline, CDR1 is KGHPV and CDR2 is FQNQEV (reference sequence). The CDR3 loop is CASSQTGENTLYF. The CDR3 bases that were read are TGTGCCAGCAGTCAGACAGGGGAAAACACCTTGTAC. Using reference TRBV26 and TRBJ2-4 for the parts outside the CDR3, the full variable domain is NSKVIQTPRYLVKGQGQKAKMRCIPEKGHPVVFWYQQNKNNEFKFLINFQNQEVLQQIDMTEKRFSAECPSNSPCSLEIQSSEAGDSALYLCASSQTGENTLYFGAGTRLSVL.

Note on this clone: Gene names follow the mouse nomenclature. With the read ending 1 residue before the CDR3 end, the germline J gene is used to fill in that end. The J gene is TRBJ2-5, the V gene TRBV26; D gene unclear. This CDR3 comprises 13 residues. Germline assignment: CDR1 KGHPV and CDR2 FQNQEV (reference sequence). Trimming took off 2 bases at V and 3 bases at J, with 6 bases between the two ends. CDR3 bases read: TGTGCCAGCAGTCTGATCAGTCAAGACACCCAGTAC. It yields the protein CASSLISQDTQY. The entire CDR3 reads CASSLISQDTQYF.

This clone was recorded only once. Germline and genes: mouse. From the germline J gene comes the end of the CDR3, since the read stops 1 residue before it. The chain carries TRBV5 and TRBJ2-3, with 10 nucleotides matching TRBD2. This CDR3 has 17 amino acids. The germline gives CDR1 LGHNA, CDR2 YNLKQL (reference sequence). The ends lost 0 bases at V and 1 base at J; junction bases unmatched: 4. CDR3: CASSQEGLGGRAETLYF. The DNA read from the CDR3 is TGTGCCAGCAGCCAAGAAGGTCTGGGGGGGCGTGCAGAAACGCTGTAT.

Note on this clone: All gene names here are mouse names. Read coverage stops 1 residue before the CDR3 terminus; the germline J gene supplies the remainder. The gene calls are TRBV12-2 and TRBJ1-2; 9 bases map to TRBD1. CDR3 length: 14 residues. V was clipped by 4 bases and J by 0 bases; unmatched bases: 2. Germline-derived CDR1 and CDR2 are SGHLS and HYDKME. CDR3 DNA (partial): TGTGCCAGCTCCCGGGACAGGGCAAACTCCGACTACACC. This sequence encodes CASSRDRANSDYT. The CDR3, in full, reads CASSRDRANSDYTF.

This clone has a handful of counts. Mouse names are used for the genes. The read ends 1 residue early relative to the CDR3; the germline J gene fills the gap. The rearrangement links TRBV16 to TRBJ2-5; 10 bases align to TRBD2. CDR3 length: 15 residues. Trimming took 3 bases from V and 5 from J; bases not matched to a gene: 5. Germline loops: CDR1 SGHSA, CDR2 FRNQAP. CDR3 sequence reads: CASSFLGGRLDTQYF. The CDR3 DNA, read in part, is TGTGCAAGCAGCTTCCTGGGGGGGCGCTTAGACACCCAGTAC. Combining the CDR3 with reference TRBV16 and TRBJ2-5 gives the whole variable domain NAGVIQTPRHKVTGKGQEATLWCEPISGHSAVFWYRQTIVQGLEFLTYFRNQAPIDDSGMPKERFSAQMPNQSHSTLKIQSTQPQDSAVYLCASSFLGGRLDTQYFGPGTRLLVL.

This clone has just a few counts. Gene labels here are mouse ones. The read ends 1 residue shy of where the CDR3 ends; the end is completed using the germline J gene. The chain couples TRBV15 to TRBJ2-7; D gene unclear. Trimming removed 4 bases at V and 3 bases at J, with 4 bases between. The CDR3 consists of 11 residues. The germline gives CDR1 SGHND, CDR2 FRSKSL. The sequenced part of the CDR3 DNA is TGTGCCAGCAGTTCTTTCTATGAACAGTAC. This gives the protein CASSSFYEQY. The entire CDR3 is CASSSFYEQYF.

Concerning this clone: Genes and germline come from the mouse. This chain's CDR3 is CASSPQISNERLFF. The CDR3 DNA, read in part, is TGTGCCAGCAGTCCACAGATTTCCAACGAAAGATTATTT. This sequence joins TRBV26 and TRBJ1-4, with D uncertain. The observed sequence ends 1 residue before the CDR3 terminus, with the missing tail filled in from the germline J gene. The V end lost 4 bases, the J end lost 0 bases, and 6 bases lay between the germline ends. CDR1 and CDR2 (germline): KGHPV, FQNQEV (reference sequence). The CDR3 is made up of 14 amino acids. The whole variable domain, remainder taken from reference TRBV26 and TRBJ1-4, is NSKVIQTPRYLVKGQGQKAKMRCIPEKGHPVVFWYQQNKNNEFKFLINFQNQEVLQQIDMTEKRFSAECPSNSPCSLEIQSSEAGDSALYLCASSPQISNERLFFGHGTKLSVL.

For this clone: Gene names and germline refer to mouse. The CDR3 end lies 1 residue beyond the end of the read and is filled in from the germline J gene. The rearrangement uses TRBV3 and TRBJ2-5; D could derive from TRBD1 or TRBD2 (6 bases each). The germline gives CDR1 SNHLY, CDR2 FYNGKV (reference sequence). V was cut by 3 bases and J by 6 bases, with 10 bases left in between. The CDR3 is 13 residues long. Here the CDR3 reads CASSLGAGDTQYF. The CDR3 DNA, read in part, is TGTGCCAGCAGCTTGGGGGCGGGGGACACCCAGTAC.

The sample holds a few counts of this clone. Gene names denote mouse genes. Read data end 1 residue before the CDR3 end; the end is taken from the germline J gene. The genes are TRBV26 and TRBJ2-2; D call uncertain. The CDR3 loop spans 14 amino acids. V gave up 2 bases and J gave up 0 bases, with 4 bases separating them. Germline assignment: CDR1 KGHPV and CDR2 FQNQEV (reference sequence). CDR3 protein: CASSLTANTGQLYF. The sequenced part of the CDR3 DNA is TGTGCCAGCAGTCTGACAGCAAACACCGGGCAGCTCTAC.

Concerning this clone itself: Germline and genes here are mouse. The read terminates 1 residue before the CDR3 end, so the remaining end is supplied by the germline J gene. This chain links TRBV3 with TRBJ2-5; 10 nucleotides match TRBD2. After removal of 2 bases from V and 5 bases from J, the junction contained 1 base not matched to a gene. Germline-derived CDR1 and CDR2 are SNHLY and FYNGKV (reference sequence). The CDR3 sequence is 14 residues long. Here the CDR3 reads CASSLHWGGDTQYF. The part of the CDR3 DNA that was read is TGTGCCAGCAGCTTACACTGGGGGGGAGACACCCAGTAC.

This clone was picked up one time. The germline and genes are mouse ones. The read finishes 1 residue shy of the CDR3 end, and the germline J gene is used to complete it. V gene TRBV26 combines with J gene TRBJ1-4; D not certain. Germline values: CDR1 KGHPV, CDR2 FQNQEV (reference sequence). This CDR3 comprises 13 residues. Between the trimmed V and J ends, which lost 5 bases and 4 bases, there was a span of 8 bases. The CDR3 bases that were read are TGTGCCAGCAGTAGTCAAATCAACGAAAGATTATTT. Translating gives CASSSQINERLF. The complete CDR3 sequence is CASSSQINERLFF. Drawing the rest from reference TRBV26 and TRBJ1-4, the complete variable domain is NSKVIQTPRYLVKGQGQKAKMRCIPEKGHPVVFWYQQNKNNEFKFLINFQNQEVLQQIDMTEKRFSAECPSNSPCSLEIQSSEAGDSALYLCASSSQINERLFFGHGTKLSVL.

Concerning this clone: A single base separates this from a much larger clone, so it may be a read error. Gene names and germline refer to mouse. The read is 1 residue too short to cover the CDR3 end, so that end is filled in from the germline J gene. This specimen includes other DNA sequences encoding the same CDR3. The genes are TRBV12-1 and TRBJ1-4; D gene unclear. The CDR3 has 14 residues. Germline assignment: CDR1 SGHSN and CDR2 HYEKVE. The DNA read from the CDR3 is TGTGCCAGCTCGCGGGCCTTTTCCAATGAAAGATTATTT. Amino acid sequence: CASSRAFSNERLF. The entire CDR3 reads CASSRAFSNERLFF.

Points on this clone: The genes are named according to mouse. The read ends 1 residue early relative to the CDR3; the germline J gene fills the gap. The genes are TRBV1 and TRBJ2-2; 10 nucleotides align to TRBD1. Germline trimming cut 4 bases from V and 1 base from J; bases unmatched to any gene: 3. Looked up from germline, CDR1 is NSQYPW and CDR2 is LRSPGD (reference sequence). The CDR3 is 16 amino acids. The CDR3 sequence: CTCSVRDRGNTGQLYF. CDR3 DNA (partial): TGCACCTGCAGTGTCCGGGACAGGGGAAACACCGGGCAGCTCTAC.

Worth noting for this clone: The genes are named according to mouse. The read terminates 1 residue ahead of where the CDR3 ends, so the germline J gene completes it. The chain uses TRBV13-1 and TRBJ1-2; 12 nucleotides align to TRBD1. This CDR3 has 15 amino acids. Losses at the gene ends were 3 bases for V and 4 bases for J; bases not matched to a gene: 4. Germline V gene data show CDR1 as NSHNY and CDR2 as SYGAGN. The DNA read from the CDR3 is TGTGCCAGCAGTGGGGGGGACAGGGGGCTCTCCGACTACACC. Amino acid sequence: CASSGGDRGLSDYT. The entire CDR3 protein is CASSGGDRGLSDYTF.

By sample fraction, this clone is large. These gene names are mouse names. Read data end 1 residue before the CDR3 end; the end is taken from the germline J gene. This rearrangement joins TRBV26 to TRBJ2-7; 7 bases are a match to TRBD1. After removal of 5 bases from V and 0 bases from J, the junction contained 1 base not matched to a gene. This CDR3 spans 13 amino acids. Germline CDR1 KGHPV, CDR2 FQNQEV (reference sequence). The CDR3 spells CASSTGVSYEQYF. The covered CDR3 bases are TGTGCCAGCAGTACAGGGGTCTCCTATGAACAGTAC.

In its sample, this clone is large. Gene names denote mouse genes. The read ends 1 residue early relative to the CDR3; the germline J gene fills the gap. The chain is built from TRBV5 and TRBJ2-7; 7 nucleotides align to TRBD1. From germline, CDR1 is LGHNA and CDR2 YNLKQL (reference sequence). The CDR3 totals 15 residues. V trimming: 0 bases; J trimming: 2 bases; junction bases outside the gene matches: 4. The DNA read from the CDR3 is TGTGCCAGCAGCCAAGATAGGACAGGACCCTATGAACAGTAC. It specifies CASSQDRTGPYEQY. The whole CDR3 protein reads CASSQDRTGPYEQYF.

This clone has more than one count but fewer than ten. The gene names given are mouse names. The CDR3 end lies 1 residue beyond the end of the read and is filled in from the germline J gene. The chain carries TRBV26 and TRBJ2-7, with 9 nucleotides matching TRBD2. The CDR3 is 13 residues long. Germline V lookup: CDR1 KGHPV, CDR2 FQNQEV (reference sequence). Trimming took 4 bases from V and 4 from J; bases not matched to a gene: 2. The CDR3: CASSRGTGYEQYF. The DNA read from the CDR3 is TGTGCCAGCAGTCGCGGGACTGGGTATGAACAGTAC.

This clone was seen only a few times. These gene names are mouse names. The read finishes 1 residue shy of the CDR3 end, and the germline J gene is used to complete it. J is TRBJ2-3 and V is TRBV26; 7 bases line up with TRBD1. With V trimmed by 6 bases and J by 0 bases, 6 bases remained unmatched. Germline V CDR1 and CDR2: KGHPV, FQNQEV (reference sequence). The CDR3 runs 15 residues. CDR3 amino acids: CASRQGQRSAETLYF. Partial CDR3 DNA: TGTGCCAGCAGACAGGGGCAGAGGAGTGCAGAAACGCTGTAT.

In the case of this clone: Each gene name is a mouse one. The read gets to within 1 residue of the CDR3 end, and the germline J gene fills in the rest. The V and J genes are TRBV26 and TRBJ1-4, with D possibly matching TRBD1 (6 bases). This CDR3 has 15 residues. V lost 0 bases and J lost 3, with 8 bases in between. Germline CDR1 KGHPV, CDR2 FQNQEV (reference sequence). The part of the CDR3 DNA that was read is TGTGCCAGCAGTCTGTCGGGGGCGCCCAACGAAAGATTATTT. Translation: CASSLSGAPNERLF. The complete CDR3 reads CASSLSGAPNERLFF.